This T cell receptor (beta chain) is drawn from a study of radiotherapy plus CTLA-4 blockade in lung cancer (dated by TCRdb to the late 2010s). Concerning the study at large: Among the enrolled patients, about 19% had an objective response, and around 31% reached disease control. Results the study describes overall, beyond this receptor: The strongest predictors of response were reported to be early dynamic shifts in blood T cell clones along with a rise in serum interferon-beta following radiation. After treatment with radiotherapy and ipilimumab, TCR clones that originated in tumors expanded in peripheral blood.

Library preparation used the immunoSEQ multiplex PCR assay. Not all clones reach the TCRdb copy of this immuneACCESS table, which keeps in-frame sequences only. Checked studies attribute under half of the gap to unresolved V genes and leave the rest unexplained. Here the sample has roughly 69,000 clones; around 69% occur a single time. The ten most abundant clones make up roughly 15% of the sample. The study tested focal radiation therapy combined with CTLA-4 blockade (ipilimumab) in patients with chemo-refractory metastatic non-small-cell lung cancer. Concerning this clone itself: No cognate antigen has been identified for it. No base-level quality is on record; no much larger clone is a single base apart.

Sequences LGHNA (CDR1) and YNFKEQ (CDR2) are obtained from the germline V gene. The CDR3, from cysteine to phenylalanine, totals 18 residues. The DNA shown is the 54-base CDR3, in frame from base 1. V is shortened by 0 bases, J by 3 bases, and the region joining them spans 17 bases. The V and J segments used are TRBV4-2 and TRBJ1-4, with the D segment identity uncertain. The clonotype was recovered from a human donor with non-small cell lung cancer whose response to radiotherapy plus ipilimumab could not be evaluated. Some clones in this sample may be carry-over from other donors' samples. Material: peripheral blood, obtained from a patient treated with radiotherapy plus ipilimumab. The CDR3 region has the sequence CASSQEFYGATANEKLFF. The DNA reads TGTGCCAGCAGCCAAGAATTCTACGGCGCAACAGCTAATGAAAAACTGTTTTTT.